These 27 T cell receptor beta chains share one sample of origin, sequenced in a study of CD4 T cells in relation to SARS-CoV-2 and coronaviruses. The protocol was immunoSEQ multiplex PCR, while the TCRdb copy is restricted to in-frame clones and leaves out a portion. The sample has tens of thousands of clones; just over 90% are singletons. What was sequenced was naive CD4+ T cells from PBMCs. Subset given: naive CD4+ T cells isolated by negative enrichment. These receptors all stem from an adult with COVID-19.

The chain recombines TRBV5-1 with TRBJ2-1, with 7 bases fitting TRBD2. This CDR3 is 16 amino acids long. The germline V gene encodes CDR1 SGHRS and CDR2 YFSETQ. J lost 3 bases, V lost 2 bases, and 8 bases had no gene match. The CDR3 DNA reads TGCGCCAGCAGCTTACGCTCTAGCGGACACTACAATGAGCAGTTCTTC. It yields the protein CASSLRSSGHYNEQFF.

The chain couples TRBV7-9 to TRBJ2-1; a weak D match, TRBD2 (6 bases). Deletions cut 1 base from V and 2 bases from J, with 15 bases between. The CDR3 loop spans 17 amino acids. Germline CDR1 reads SEHNR; CDR2 reads FQNEAQ (reference sequence). As DNA, the CDR3 is TGTGCCAGCAGCTTAGGAGTTTCGGGGAGGCCCTACAATGAGCAGTTCTTC. Amino acid sequence: CASSLGVSGRPYNEQFF.

The CDR3 sequence: CASSTKTGGYGYTF. The CDR3 DNA reads as TGTGCCAGCAGCACTAAGACAGGGGGCTATGGCTACACCTTC. The V and J genes are TRBV5-4 and TRBJ1-2, with 9 bases matching TRBD1. The V gene end was trimmed by 4 bases and the J gene end by 4 bases; junction bases not matched to a gene: 5. Looked up from germline, CDR1 is SGHNT and CDR2 is YYREEE (reference sequence). The CDR3 loop spans 14 amino acids.

This chain connects TRBV2 to TRBJ1-5; D perhaps matches TRBD1 (6 bases). The CDR3 spans 13 residues. The V end was cut by 4 bases, the J end by 6 bases, with 10 bases between. Germline V gene sequence: CDR1 SNHLY, CDR2 FYNNEI. The CDR3 is CASSGGHSQPQHF. Written as DNA, the CDR3 is TGTGCCAGCAGTGGGGGACATTCTCAGCCCCAGCATTTT.

The V gene is TRBV24-1, the J gene TRBJ2-1, with 9 bases lining up with TRBD2. After removal of 4 bases from V and 8 bases from J, the junction contained 11 bases not matched to a gene. The CDR3 runs 16 residues. Germline V gene data show CDR1 as KGHDR and CDR2 as SFDVKD. The CDR3 DNA follows: TGTGCCACCAGTGACACCAGCGGGAGGCTTTTGGATGAGCAGTTCTTC. Translated, it gives CATSDTSGRLLDEQFF.

This chain connects TRBV5-1 to TRBJ2-1; TRBD1 aligns across 9 bases. This CDR3 has 16 amino acids. Germline loops: CDR1 SGHRS, CDR2 YFSETQ. With V trimmed by 2 bases and J by 4 bases, 7 bases remained unmatched. Here the CDR3 DNA reads TGCGCCAGCAGCTTTCTCCGTGGACAGGGGTACAATGAGCAGTTCTTC. This codes for CASSFLRGQGYNEQFF.

The chain combines TRBV5-1 with TRBJ2-1; weak D call: TRBD2 (6 bases). Germline lookup yields CDR1 SGHRS and CDR2 YFSETQ. The CDR3 has 14 amino acids. The V and J ends lost 2 bases and 13 bases respectively, with 19 bases between them. The CDR3 region has the DNA TGCGCCAGCAGCTTAACCGGGGCTAGCGAGAATCAGTTCTTC. It translates to CASSLTGASENQFF. The complete variable domain, with remaining parts taken from reference TRBV5-1 and TRBJ2-1, reads KAGVTQTPRYLIKTRGQQVTLSCSPISGHRSVSWYQQTPGQGLQFLFEYFSETQRNKGNFPGRFSGRQFSNSRSEMNVSTLELGDSALYLCASSLTGASENQFFGPGTRLTVL.

The chain carries TRBV14 and TRBJ2-5; D ambiguous. V gave up 0 bases and J gave up 0 bases, with 5 bases separating them. The germline CDR1 and CDR2 sequences are SGHDN and FVKESK. The CDR3 sequence is 14 residues long. As DNA, the CDR3 is TGTGCCAGCAGCCAAGAAGGGAACCAAGAGACCCAGTACTTC. It is translated as CASSQEGNQETQYF.

V usage is TRBV6-2 or TRBV6-3 and J usage is TRBJ2-1; D gene ambiguous. Germline V gene data show CDR1 as MNHEY and CDR2 as SVGEGT. V lost 6 bases to trimming and J lost 4 bases, with 13 bases between them. This CDR3 is built from 14 residues. The CDR3: CASSKTTPYNEQFF. The CDR3 DNA sequence: TGTGCCAGCAGCAAGACCACTCCTTACAATGAGCAGTTCTTC.

The chain is built from TRBV3-1 (or the pseudogene TRBV3-2) and TRBJ1-4; D uncertain. This CDR3 contains 12 residues. V lost 2 bases and J lost 8, with 6 bases in between. In germline, CDR1 is LGHDT, CDR2 YNNKEL (reference sequence). This chain's CDR3 is CASSQIGEKLFF. As DNA, the CDR3 is TGTGCCAGCAGCCAAATAGGGGAAAAACTGTTTTTT.

The chain employs TRBV9 and TRBJ1-2, with unresolved D. The CDR3 is 15 amino acids. Germline V gives CDR1 SGDLS, CDR2 YYNGEE. The ends were cut back, 0 bases at V and 3 bases at J, with 12 bases in the middle. Written as DNA, the CDR3 is TGTGCCAGCAGCGTAGGGCCGCCACCGGACTATGGCTACACCTTC. It codes for CASSVGPPPDYGYTF.

V is TRBV4-2 and J is TRBJ2-2; 8 nucleotides agree with TRBD2. The CDR3 sequence is 18 residues long. Germline CDR1 is LGHNA and CDR2 is YNFKEQ. Trimming at V came to 5 bases and at J to 3 bases, leaving 14 bases not matched to a gene. CDR3 loop: CASSGGREGLRYTGELFF. The CDR3 region has the DNA TGTGCCAGCAGCGGGGGTCGGGAGGGCCTGCGGTACACCGGGGAGCTGTTTTTT.

The chain links TRBV30 to TRBJ1-3; D is undetermined. The germline V gene encodes CDR1 GTSNPN and CDR2 SVGIG (reference sequence). The CDR3 extends over 16 amino acids. V lost 4 bases to trimming and J lost 4 bases, with 20 bases between them. As DNA, the CDR3 is TGTGCCTGGAATGGGCGGGGAAGTGGGTCGGGAAACACCATATATTTT. Its protein is CAWNGRGSGSGNTIYF.

The V and J genes are TRBV2 and TRBJ1-6; the D gene is possibly TRBD1 (6 bases). Germline V gene lookup returns CDR1 SNHLY and CDR2 FYNNEI. V was pared by 7 bases and J by 2 bases, with 12 bases between. The CDR3 has 15 residues. The CDR3: CASNLQGPYNSPLHF. CDR3 nucleotide sequence: TGTGCCAGCAACCTACAGGGACCCTATAATTCACCCCTCCACTTT.

As DNA, the CDR3 is TGTGCCAGTAGTCCAACATGGCGGAATGAAAAACTGTTTTTT. Protein: CASSPTWRNEKLFF. The rearrangement uses TRBV19 and TRBJ1-4; D not resolved. The CDR3 is 14 residues long. Germline CDR1 and CDR2: LNHDA and SQIVND (reference sequence). V gave up 5 bases and J gave up 5 bases, with 12 bases separating them.

The V and J genes are TRBV9 and TRBJ2-2; D gene ambiguous. The CDR3 has 16 amino acids. Germline values: CDR1 SGDLS, CDR2 YYNGEE. V lost 1 base to trimming and J lost 3 bases, with 13 bases between them. CDR3 loop: CASSVTDVRDTGELFF. For the CDR3, the DNA is TGTGCCAGCAGCGTAACTGACGTCCGGGACACCGGGGAGCTGTTTTTT.

This rearrangement joins TRBV19 to TRBJ1-1; D might be TRBD1 (5 bases). Germline lookup yields CDR1 LNHDA and CDR2 SQIVND (reference sequence). The CDR3 totals 16 residues. With 3 bases removed from V and 6 bases from J, the gap between germline ends came to 20 bases. The CDR3 sequence: CASSIVSGHTSAEAFF. DNA for the CDR3: TGTGCCAGTAGTATTGTTTCTGGACACACCTCGGCTGAAGCTTTCTTT.

J is TRBJ2-7 and V is TRBV11-2; 9 nucleotides line up with TRBD2. This CDR3 comprises 16 residues. CDR1 is SGHAT, CDR2 FQNNGV, per germline. The V gene end was trimmed by 0 bases and the J gene end by 5 bases; junction bases not matched to a gene: 8. DNA for the CDR3: TGTGCCAGCAGCTTAGATCCGGATAGCGGGAGCCACGAGCAGTACTTC. This encodes CASSLDPDSGSHEQYF.

This chain joins TRBV4-1 and TRBJ2-6; D is perhaps TRBD1 or TRBD2 (5 bases each). V lost 0 bases, J lost 4 bases, and 10 bases lay in between. Germline V gives CDR1 MGHRA, CDR2 YSYEKL. This CDR3 spans 16 amino acids. The CDR3 sequence: CASSQDHGAGANVLTF. The CDR3 DNA is TGCGCCAGCAGCCAAGATCACGGGGCCGGGGCCAACGTCCTGACTTTC.

The rearrangement uses TRBV3-1 (or the pseudogene TRBV3-2) and TRBJ2-7, with D tentatively TRBD1 (6 bases). The ends were cut back, 3 bases at V and 6 bases at J, with 18 bases in the middle. The CDR3 has 15 amino acids. CDR1 is LGHDT and CDR2 is YNNKEL in the germline V gene (reference sequence). The CDR3 sequence: CASSQNYRGIAEQYF. CDR3 nucleotides: TGTGCCAGCAGCCAGAATTATAGGGGGATTGCCGAGCAGTACTTC.

CDR3 in DNA: TGTGCCAGCAGCATCAGACAGGGTATGATGGGGAATGAGCAGTTCTTC. Translation: CASSIRQGMMGNEQFF. The chain links TRBV7-9 to TRBJ2-1, with 7 bases that match TRBD1. This CDR3 has 16 amino acids. V trimming: 5 bases; J trimming: 7 bases; junction bases outside the gene matches: 14. Germline CDR1 and CDR2: SEHNR and FQNEAQ (reference sequence).

This sequence joins TRBV14 and TRBJ2-7, with 8 bases fitting TRBD2. CDR1 and CDR2 from the germline V gene are SGHDN and FVKESK. The CDR3 runs to 15 residues. J gave up 2 bases and V 4 bases, and 7 bases lay outside the gene matches. As DNA, the CDR3 is TGTGCCAGCAGCCCACCCGTAGCGGGACCCTACGAGCAGTACTTC. Translation gives CASSPPVAGPYEQYF.

This sequence joins TRBV18 and TRBJ1-4; D unclear. There are 15 residues in the CDR3. Germline lookup yields CDR1 KGHSH and CDR2 LQKENI. Trimming took 3 bases from V and 2 from J, leaving 10 bases between them. The CDR3 nucleotides are TGTGCCAGCTCACCCGACCTGGGGACTAATGAAAAACTGTTTTTT. Its protein product is CASSPDLGTNEKLFF.

The rearrangement links TRBV5-1 to TRBJ2-1, with D perhaps TRBD2 (7 bases). The ends were cut back, 1 base at V and 4 bases at J, with 12 bases in the middle. The CDR3 spans 15 residues. Germline CDR1 and CDR2: SGHRS and YFSETQ. The CDR3 DNA reads as TGCGCCAGCAGCTTGAGGGGGGGTGGGTACAATGAGCAGTTCTTC. Translating it yields CASSLRGGGYNEQFF.

The V and J genes are TRBV19 and TRBJ2-7; 8 nucleotides match TRBD1. With V trimmed by 4 bases and J by 3 bases, 8 bases remained unmatched. This CDR3 is 15 amino acids long. The germline V gene encodes CDR1 LNHDA and CDR2 SQIVND (reference sequence). The CDR3 region is CASSTQGVGVYEQYF. Here the CDR3 DNA reads TGTGCCAGTAGTACACAGGGGGTTGGGGTCTACGAGCAGTACTTC.

With respect to this clone: The junction does not match germline at one end; this may be a read error. The V call is TRBV3-1 (or the pseudogene TRBV3-2), the J call TRBJ2-2; 9 bases map to TRBD2. The CDR3 runs to 15 residues. Germline CDR1 and CDR2: LGHDT and YNNKEL (reference sequence). CDR3 nucleotides: TGTGCCAGCAGCCAACTAGCGGGGCTCACCCGGGAGCTGTTTTTT. This sequence encodes CASSQLAGLTRELFF.

The genes are TRBV6-9 and TRBJ2-6; D call uncertain. V dropped 3 bases and J dropped 4 bases, with 22 bases sitting between them. This CDR3 has 19 amino acids. Germline lookup yields CDR1 MNHGY and CDR2 SVAAGI. DNA for the CDR3: TGTGCCAGCAGTTACCCGCCTCCTCCAACTCTTATGGGGGCCAACGTCCTGACTTTC. It is translated as CASSYPPPPTLMGANVLTF.